The 29 T cell receptor beta chains reported below all come from one sample, sequenced in a study of cytomegalovirus exposure and HLA in healthy donors. The PCR was carried out with 60 Vbeta primers and 13 Jbeta primers. Profiled with immunoSEQ multiplex PCR; TCRdb holds only in-frame clones, not every one. This table has about 200,000 clones, roughly 77% appearing once. The sequenced sample consisted of PBMCs. The receptors were sampled from a woman between 45 and 60 years old in good health and CMV-seronegative.

The chain has TRBV19 and TRBJ2-3, with 9 bases lining up with TRBD1. Germline CDR1 LNHDA, CDR2 SQIVND (reference sequence). Trimming at V came to 6 bases and at J to 3 bases, leaving 7 bases not matched to a gene. The CDR3 length is 15 residues. The CDR3 reads CASRSPGQGTDTQYF. The CDR3 DNA is TGTGCCAGTAGGTCCCCGGGACAGGGAACAGATACGCAGTATTTT.

The chain has TRBV30 and TRBJ2-2; 8 bases agree with TRBD1. The CDR3 loop spans 19 amino acids. The germline V gene encodes CDR1 GTSNPN and CDR2 SVGIG (reference sequence). The V segment lost 4 bases and the J segment 0 bases; nucleotides outside the gene matches: 16. The CDR3 DNA reads as TGTGCCTGGATTCCAACGCCCCGGGACAGGAGACCGAACACCGGGGAGCTGTTTTTT. It specifies CAWIPTPRDRRPNTGELFF. Combining the CDR3 with reference TRBV30 and TRBJ2-2 gives the whole variable domain SQTIHQWPATLVQPVGSPLSLECTVEGTSNPNLYWYRQAAGRGLQLLFYSVGIGQISSEVPQNLSASRPQDRQFILSSKKLLLSDSGFYLCAWIPTPRDRRPNTGELFFGEGSRLTVL.

The table lists this clone with a few counts. CDR3 protein: CASRIQENTEAFF. Written as DNA, the CDR3 is TGTGCCAGCAGGATACAGGAGAACACTGAAGCTTTCTTT. This chain joins TRBV6-6 and TRBJ1-1, with a weak D call TRBD1 (5 bases). The CDR3 contains 13 residues. The V end was cut by 6 bases, the J end by 1 base, with 9 bases between. Per germline, CDR1 MNHNY and CDR2 SVGAGI (reference sequence).

The gene calls are TRBV6-5 and TRBJ2-7; tentative D call: TRBD1 (6 bases). The CDR3 is 13 amino acids. Germline CDR1 reads MNHEY; CDR2 reads SVGAGI. The germline V and J ends were trimmed by 4 bases and 6 bases, with 13 bases remaining between them. CDR3 nucleotide sequence: TGTGCCAGCAGTTTAAACAGGGTGGGCGAGCAGTACTTC. Translating it yields CASSLNRVGEQYF.

This clone came up a few times. The chain has TRBV9 and TRBJ2-7, with D possibly being TRBD2 (6 bases). The CDR3 consists of 15 residues. In germline, CDR1 is SGDLS, CDR2 YYNGEE. V was trimmed by 2 bases and J by 6 bases, leaving 18 bases between them. CDR3 DNA sequence: TGTGCCAGCAGCGTCGGGGACTGGGCGTTCTCCGAGCAGTACTTC. Amino acid sequence: CASSVGDWAFSEQYF.

This clone was picked up a small number of times. The rearrangement uses TRBV7-2 and TRBJ2-7, with 9 bases lining up with TRBD1. The J segment lost 1 base and the V segment lost 1 base, leaving 2 bases of the junction unmatched. The CDR3 has 15 residues. Germline loops: CDR1 SGHTA, CDR2 FQGNSA. The CDR3 loop reads CASSLVGTGSYEQYF. The CDR3 nucleotides are TGTGCCAGCAGCTTAGTTGGGACAGGGTCCTACGAGCAGTACTTC.

The rearrangement links TRBV4-3 to TRBJ1-2, with D perhaps TRBD1 (5 bases). The CDR3 spans 13 residues. The germline V gene encodes CDR1 LGHNA and CDR2 YSLEER. The V gene lost 0 bases and the J gene lost 8 bases, with 10 bases spanning the gap. CDR3 DNA: TGCGCCAGCAGCCAAGAAAGCGGGGCCGGCTACACCTTC. It specifies CASSQESGAGYTF.

CDR3 loop: CASSLSVRETQYF. In DNA, the CDR3 is TGTGCCAGCAGCTTATCAGTACGAGAGACCCAGTACTTC. This chain connects TRBV7-9 to TRBJ2-5; D ambiguous. Germline CDR1 is SEHNR and CDR2 is FQNEAQ (reference sequence). This CDR3 comprises 13 residues. The V end lost 2 bases, the J end lost 4 bases, and 8 bases lay between the germline ends.

The rearrangement uses TRBV11-2 and TRBJ1-5; a possible D gene is TRBD1 (5 bases). V lost 2 bases to trimming and J lost 6 bases, with 14 bases between them. CDR1 and CDR2 (germline): SGHAT, FQNNGV. CDR3 size: 15 residues. CDR3 nucleotides: TGTGCCAGCAGCTTATCGGATGGACACGGTCAGCCCCAGCATTTT. This sequence encodes CASSLSDGHGQPQHF.

The chain has TRBV2 and TRBJ2-1; TRBD1 might be the D (5 bases). Trimming removed 6 bases at V and 0 bases at J, with 9 bases between. The CDR3 is 14 residues long. Germline V CDR1 and CDR2: SNHLY, FYNNEI. The CDR3 nucleotides are TGTGCCAGCAGAGACAGTTACTCCTACAATGAGCAGTTCTTC. It codes for CASRDSYSYNEQFF.

The chain is built from TRBV9 and TRBJ1-2; perhaps TRBD1 as D (5 bases). This CDR3 has 13 residues. Germline V gene lookup returns CDR1 SGDLS and CDR2 YYNGEE. V was clipped by 0 bases and J by 8 bases, with 11 bases between them. CDR3: CASSVEGIQGYTF. The CDR3 DNA is TGTGCCAGCAGCGTAGAGGGGATCCAGGGCTACACCTTC.

The genes are TRBV7-3 and TRBJ2-7, with 7 bases that match TRBD2. Germline-derived CDR1 and CDR2 are SGHTA and FQGTGA. The CDR3 has 12 amino acids. J gave up 6 bases and V 3 bases, and 2 bases lay outside the gene matches. Here the CDR3 reads CASSFSGGEQYF. In DNA form, the CDR3 reads TGTGCCAGCAGCTTTTCGGGAGGCGAGCAGTACTTC.

The chain is built from TRBV23-1 and TRBJ1-1; TRBD1 is a possible D gene (6 bases). TRBV23-1 is identified as an open reading frame with a role that is uncertain. V dropped 7 bases and J dropped 1 base, with 22 bases sitting between them. CDR3 size: 17 residues. CDR3 nucleotides: TGCGCCAGCACCCAAAGGACGTGTCAGGGGACGAACACTGAAGCTTTCTTT. This translates into CASTQRTCQGTNTEAFF.

The CDR3 spells CASSLGRGASGYTF. CDR3 DNA sequence: TGTGCCAGCAGCTTGGGACGGGGGGCCTCTGGCTACACCTTC. This sequence joins TRBV5-6 and TRBJ1-2; D may be TRBD1 (6 bases). This CDR3 contains 14 residues. Germline-derived CDR1 and CDR2 are SGHDT and YYEEEE. V was trimmed by 0 bases and J by 7 bases, leaving 13 bases between them.

V is TRBV6-5 and J is TRBJ1-1, with D possibly TRBD1 on 6 matching bases. The CDR3 length is 13 residues. Germline V gives CDR1 MNHEY, CDR2 SVGAGI. With 6 bases removed from V and 4 bases from J, the gap between germline ends came to 12 bases. CDR3 sequence reads: CASSQQGSTEAFF. In nucleotides, the CDR3 is TGTGCCAGCAGCCAACAGGGAAGCACTGAAGCTTTCTTT.

The V and J genes are TRBV7-2 and TRBJ2-3; TRBD2 agrees at 7 bases. CDR3 length: 15 residues. Germline values: CDR1 SGHTA, CDR2 FQGNSA. The ends lost 4 bases at V and 6 bases at J; junction bases unmatched: 10. The CDR3 reads CASSSPRGIEDTQYF. In nucleotides, the CDR3 is TGTGCCAGCAGCTCCCCGCGGGGGATCGAGGATACGCAGTATTTT.

The V gene is TRBV4-1, the J gene TRBJ2-3, with TRBD2 matching over 9 bases. The CDR3 runs 17 residues. Looked up from germline, CDR1 is MGHRA and CDR2 is YSYEKL. The V segment lost 4 bases and the J segment 2 bases; nucleotides outside the gene matches: 10. The CDR3 DNA follows: TGCGCCAGCAGCCTCGCCCTAGCGGGAAGGCTCACAGATACGCAGTATTTT. This encodes CASSLALAGRLTDTQYF.

This chain uses TRBV5-1 with TRBJ1-3, with D unclear. The V gene's germline CDR1 is SGHRS and CDR2 YFSETQ. The ends were cut back, 0 bases at V and 0 bases at J, with 16 bases in the middle. The CDR3 is made up of 18 amino acids. The DNA for the CDR3 is TGCGCCAGCAGCTTGGGGCTTGTTGTTACCGACTCTGGAAACACCATATATTTT. Residues: CASSLGLVVTDSGNTIYF.

The CDR3 region has the DNA TGTGCCAGCAGCTCTCCGAGCTTAGCAGGAAACACCATATATTTT. The encoded protein is CASSSPSLAGNTIYF. The rearrangement links TRBV5-6 to TRBJ1-3; D is ambiguous. CDR1 SGHDT and CDR2 YYEEEE come from the germline V gene. Deletions cut 3 bases from V and 4 bases from J, with 14 bases between. CDR3 length equals 15 residues.

This rearrangement joins TRBV27 to TRBJ1-5; 8 bases agree with TRBD1. This CDR3 is built from 13 residues. Germline trimming cut 5 bases from V and 6 bases from J; bases unmatched to any gene: 3. Germline CDR1 reads MNHEY; CDR2 reads SMNVEV (reference sequence). The chain's CDR3 is CASSGRGLQPQHF. Written as DNA, the CDR3 is TGTGCCAGCAGTGGCAGGGGGCTTCAGCCCCAGCATTTT.

This chain joins TRBV29-1 and TRBJ2-1; possible D gene TRBD1, 7 bases. V lost 6 bases and J 7 bases, leaving 19 bases between the germline ends. This CDR3 contains 14 residues. Germline CDR1 SQVTM, CDR2 ANQGSEA. CDR3 coding DNA: TGCAGCGTGCAGAGGACAGGAGGGGCAAATGAGCAGTTCTTC. Its protein product is CSVQRTGGANEQFF.

This clone turned up a few times. V usage is TRBV2 and J usage is TRBJ2-7; D perhaps matches TRBD2 (6 bases). V lost 6 bases and J 3 bases, leaving 15 bases between the germline ends. The CDR3 has 14 residues. The germline CDR1 and CDR2 sequences are SNHLY and FYNNEI. The CDR3 DNA follows: TGTGCCAGCAGGACCGGACTAACAATCTACGAGCAGTACTTC. Protein product: CASRTGLTIYEQYF.

The chain uses TRBV27 and TRBJ2-3; D may be TRBD1 (5 bases). Per the germline V gene, CDR1 is MNHEY and CDR2 is SMNVEV (reference sequence). This CDR3 is built from 15 residues. Trimming removed 6 bases at V and 0 bases at J, with 13 bases between. The CDR3 here is CASSQQVGSTDTQYF. CDR3 nucleotides: TGTGCCAGCAGCCAACAGGTGGGGAGCACAGATACGCAGTATTTT.

The V and J genes are TRBV19 and TRBJ1-2, with 7 bases matching TRBD1. V shed 5 bases, J shed 4 bases, and the junction held 7 bases outside the gene matches. The length of the CDR3 is 14 residues. Germline V gene sequence: CDR1 LNHDA, CDR2 SQIVND (reference sequence). The CDR3 protein is CASSEAGTVYGYTF. The CDR3 DNA is TGTGCCAGTAGTGAAGCCGGGACAGTCTATGGCTACACCTTC.

The chain recombines TRBV7-8 with TRBJ1-5; TRBD1 might be the D (6 bases). Germline V CDR1 and CDR2: SGHVS, FQNEAQ. The CDR3 covers 15 residues. V was trimmed by 8 bases and J by 3 bases, leaving 17 bases between them. This chain's CDR3 is CASAEGGHVNQPQHF. CDR3 nucleotide sequence: TGTGCCAGCGCCGAGGGGGGGCACGTCAATCAGCCCCAGCATTTT. Full variable domain (outside the CDR3, taken from reference TRBV7-8 and TRBJ1-5): GAGVSQSPRYKVAKRGQDVALRCDPISGHVSLFWYQQALGQGPEFLTYFQNEAQLDKSGLPSDRFFAERPEGSVSTLKIQRTQQEDSAVYLCASAEGGHVNQPQHFGDGTRLSIL.

This clone was recorded once. Other nucleotide sequences in the sample specify the same CDR3. The chain has TRBV5-1 and TRBJ2-3, with D hard to call. Trimming pared 0 bases from V and 0 bases from J, leaving 5 bases between. The germline gives CDR1 SGHRS, CDR2 YFSETQ. This CDR3 region has 14 residues. CDR3 nucleotides: TGCGCCAGCAGCTTGGCGGGTAGCACAGATACGCAGTATTTT. Protein: CASSLAGSTDTQYF. Together with reference TRBV5-1 and TRBJ2-3, the CDR3 gives the full variable domain: KAGVTQTPRYLIKTRGQQVTLSCSPISGHRSVSWYQQTPGQGLQFLFEYFSETQRNKGNFPGRFSGRQFSNSRSEMNVSTLELGDSALYLCASSLAGSTDTQYFGPGTRLTVL.

The chain combines TRBV9 with TRBJ2-7; 9 positions agree with TRBD1. J gave up 2 bases and V 3 bases, and 9 bases lay outside the gene matches. Germline CDR1 SGDLS, CDR2 YYNGEE. The CDR3 spans 16 residues. In DNA form, the CDR3 reads TGTGCCAGCAGCGGAGTGGGGGACAGGGCCCCCTACGAGCAGTACTTC. Protein product: CASSGVGDRAPYEQYF.

The chain employs TRBV7-8 and TRBJ1-2, with 8 bases fitting TRBD1. This CDR3 spans 14 amino acids. Germline trimming cut 5 bases from V and 7 bases from J; bases unmatched to any gene: 9. In germline, CDR1 is SGHVS, CDR2 FQNEAQ. In DNA form, the CDR3 reads TGTGCCAGCAGCCACGGACAGGGACTCGGTGGCTACACCTTC. Residues: CASSHGQGLGGYTF.

This clone was observed a handful of times. This sequence joins TRBV6-6 and TRBJ2-3, with D tentatively TRBD2 (6 bases). The CDR3 contains 15 residues. Germline V gene sequence: CDR1 MNHNY, CDR2 SVGAGI (reference sequence). Deletions cut 0 bases from V and 0 bases from J, with 7 bases between. CDR3 sequence reads: CASSYSGTSTDTQYF. For the CDR3, the DNA is TGTGCCAGCAGTTACTCGGGGACTAGCACAGATACGCAGTATTTT.